The clone carrying this T cell receptor beta chain was detected once. Its antigen is not known. This specimen comes from a study of shared clonotypes between healthy human individuals. Study-wide results and caveats: Clonotypes shared by all four sorted-subset donors had higher generation probabilities than non-shared clonotypes.

The V gene's germline CDR1 is SQVTM and CDR2 ANQGSEA. CDR3 size: 16 residues. Between the trimmed V and J ends, which lost 4 bases and 0 bases, there was a span of 15 bases. When replicate PCRs were run on sorted subsets, they used approximately 0.2 ug DNA, some 33,000 T cell genomes. TCRdb's table, derived via immunoSEQ multiplex PCR, lists solely in-frame clones and lacks some. Of about 1,500,000 clones in the sample, 95% to 97% were seen once. The chain is built from TRBV29-1 and TRBJ2-2; D tentatively reads TRBD1 or TRBD2 (5 bases each). This sequence originates from a man younger than 45 in good health. Sequencing was carried out using naive CD4+ T cells sorted from blood. Subset specified: CD45RA+ positively selected. The CDR3 nucleotides read TGCAGCGTTGGGGGGATTAGAGCCGCGAACACCGGGGAGCTGTTTTTT. It yields the protein CSVGGIRAANTGELFF.